This TCR beta chain comes out of a study of blood T cell repertoires in COVID-19. Study summary: Acute and convalescent COVID-19 specimens originated in the United States, Italy and Spain.

This table comes from immunoSEQ multiplex PCR, and its TCRdb copy is limited to in-frame clones, with some not included. Among around 400,000 clones listed, about 90% were seen once. Germline lookup yields CDR1 WNHNN and CDR2 SYGVQD (reference sequence). The CDR3 has 12 residues. Trimming at V came to 5 bases and at J to 7 bases, leaving 1 base not matched to a gene. V and J are TRBV10-1 and TRBJ2-2; 7 positions match TRBD2. The sequenced material came from peripheral blood. This clonotype originated in a woman aged 60 to 75 with COVID-19, enrolled during active disease. CDR3 nucleotides: TGCGCCAGCAGTAGGACTAGCGGGGAGCTGTTTTTT. Its translation: CASSRTSGELFF.